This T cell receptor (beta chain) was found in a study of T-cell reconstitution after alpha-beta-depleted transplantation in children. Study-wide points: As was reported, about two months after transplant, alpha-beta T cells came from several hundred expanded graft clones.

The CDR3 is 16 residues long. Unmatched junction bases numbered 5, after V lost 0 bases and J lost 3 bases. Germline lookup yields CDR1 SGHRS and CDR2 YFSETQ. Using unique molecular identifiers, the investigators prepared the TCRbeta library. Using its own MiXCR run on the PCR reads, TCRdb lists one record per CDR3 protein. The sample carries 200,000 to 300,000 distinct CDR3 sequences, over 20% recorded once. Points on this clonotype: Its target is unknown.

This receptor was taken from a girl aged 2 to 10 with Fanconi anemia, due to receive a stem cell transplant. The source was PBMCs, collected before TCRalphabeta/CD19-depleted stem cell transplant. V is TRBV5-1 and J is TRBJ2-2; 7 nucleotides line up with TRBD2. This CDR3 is CASSLARTRDTGELFF. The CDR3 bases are TGCGCCAGCAGCTTGGCTAGGACTAGAGACACCGGGGAGCTGTTTTTT. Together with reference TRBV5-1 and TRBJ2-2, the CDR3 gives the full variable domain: KAGVTQTPRYLIKTRGQQVTLSCSPISGHRSVSWYQQTPGQGLQFLFEYFSETQRNKGNFPGRFSGRQFSNSRSEMNVSTLELGDSALYLCASSLARTRDTGELFFGEGSRLTVL.